Listed below are T cell receptor beta chains from one sample, sequenced in a study of T cell repertoires in cytomegalovirus infection. TCRdb recomputed calls from the reads with MiXCR, one row per CDR3 protein. The data contain fewer than 900,000 distinct CDR3 sequences, 25% to 30% of them singletons. No antigen has been identified for these receptors. Sequenced material: cultured CD8+ T cells from PBMCs, taken from culture after CMV antigen stimulation. These receptors were obtained from a human donor in good health (CMV status not recorded). Some clones in this sample may be carry-over from other donors' samples. Each CDR3 is given with its conserved first and last residue. A D gene is named only where the DNA matches it firmly. Clone sizes are given selectively: once, few, many, or a class where the clone is expanded.

d_call | j_call | v_call | clone_size | cdr3_nt | cdr3_aa
- | TRBJ2-3 | TRBV4-1 | - | TGCGCCAGCAGCCAAGATGACAGGAATGGTTATACGCAGTATTTT | CASSQDDRNGYTQYF
TRBD1 | TRBJ1-4 | TRBV4-1 | many | TGCGCCAGCAGCCATTTGACAGGGGTTTGGGAAAAACTGTTTTTT | CASSHLTGVWEKLFF
- | TRBJ2-5 | TRBV7-2 | many | TGTGCCAGCAGCCCCAGGGGGCGCGGGGGGGTAGGGGAGACCCAGTACTTC | CASSPRGRGGVGETQYF
TRBD2 | TRBJ2-2 | TRBV9 | - | TGTGCCAGCAGCCCCCGGACTAGCGGGGGGATAGGCGGGGAGCTGTTTTTT | CASSPRTSGGIGGELFF
- | TRBJ2-7 | TRBV2 | few | TGTGCCAGCAGTGAAATACAGACCTACGAGCAGTACTTC | CASSEIQTYEQYF
TRBD1 | TRBJ2-7 | TRBV7-4 | - | TGTGCCAGCAGCTTACCAAACCGGACAGGGGGCGGGTACGAGCAGTACTTC | CASSLPNRTGGGYEQYF
TRBD1 | TRBJ2-2 | TRBV12-3/TRBV12-4 | many | TGTGCCAGCAGTCCCCCCCGGACAGGGCCCACCGGGGAGCTGTTTTTT | CASSPPRTGPTGELFF
- | TRBJ2-2 | TRBV20-1 | few | TGCAGTGCTAGACGCGCCGACAGGGAGGTTGGCGGGGAGCTGTTTTTT | CSARRADREVGGELFF
TRBD1 | TRBJ1-2 | TRBV27 | few | TGTGCCAGCAGTTTATCCCACAGGGGAGGGTATGGCTACACCTTC | CASSLSHRGGYGYTF
- | TRBJ1-4 | TRBV25-1 | - | TGTGCCAGCAGTGAATCTGAGAGGGACTTTGAAAAACTGTTTTTT | CASSESERDFEKLFF
- | TRBJ1-1 | TRBV7-9 | - | TGTGCCAGCAGCTTAGTTTCGGGAAGCGGTCCCTTCTTT | CASSLVSGSGPFF
- | TRBJ2-1 | TRBV11-1 | - | TGTGCCAGCAGTCCGAACAGGTTTAGGCGGGGGCAGTTCTTC | CASSPNRFRRGQFF
- | TRBJ1-3 | TRBV27 | - | TGTGCCAGCAGGAACCAGGGAGTTCTTGGGATTGGTGGAAACACCATATATTTT | CASRNQGVLGIGGNTIYF
- | TRBJ1-1 | TRBV5-1 | few | TGCGCCAGCAGCTTACACACGGGGACCACTGAAGCTTTCTTT | CASSLHTGTTEAFF
TRBD2 | TRBJ2-3 | TRBV12-3/TRBV12-4 | - | TGTGCCAGCAGTTCCGGGACTAGCGGGGGGTCCCGTAGCACAGATACGCAGTATTTT | CASSSGTSGGSRSTDTQYF
- | TRBJ1-6 | TRBV27 | - | TGTGCCGGCAGTTTACGAGGGAGCTCACCCCTCCACTTT | CAGSLRGSSPLHF
TRBD1 | TRBJ2-5 | TRBV27 | - | TGTGCCAGCAGAGGAGGACAGGGGGTACAAGAGACCCAGTACTTC | CASRGGQGVQETQYF
TRBD1 | TRBJ2-7 | TRBV12-3/TRBV12-4 | - | TGTGCCAGCAGTTTTGGGACAGGGAGCTCCTACGAGCAGTACTTC | CASSFGTGSSYEQYF
TRBD1 | TRBJ2-5 | TRBV12-3/TRBV12-4 | - | TGTGCCAGCAGTTTAGAGGGGACAGGGTTGGAGACCCAGTACTTC | CASSLEGTGLETQYF
- | TRBJ2-1 | TRBV6-2/TRBV6-3 | - | TGTGCCAGCAGCCGGCTCGCGGACCACAATGAGCAGTTCTTC | CASSRLADHNEQFF
TRBD1 | TRBJ1-2 | TRBV12-3/TRBV12-4 | - | TGTGCCAGCACCGGACAGGCGCCCCTCTATGGCTACACCTTC | CASTGQAPLYGYTF
- | TRBJ2-3 | TRBV10-1 | - | TGCGCCAGCAGTGACATCGGGGACTCTAGCACAGATACGCAGTATTTT | CASSDIGDSSTDTQYF
- | TRBJ1-5 | TRBV7-9 | - | TGTGCCAGCAGCCATCTGGGACCGGGGGTTGATCAGCCCCAGCATTTT | CASSHLGPGVDQPQHF
- | TRBJ2-4 | TRBV7-6 | many | TGTGCCAGCAGCCCCGAGAAAAACATTCAGTACTTC | CASSPEKNIQYF
TRBD1 | TRBJ1-6 | TRBV28 | few | TGTGCCAGCAGTTTCCCTAGAGGGGGCGGCAATTCACCCCTCCACTTT | CASSFPRGGGNSPLHF
TRBD2 | TRBJ2-1 | TRBV7-9 | few | TGTGCCAGCAGCCTTTCCCTTGGACTAGCCTTGGATGAGCAGTTCTTC | CASSLSLGLALDEQFF
- | TRBJ1-3 | TRBV7-9 | few | TGTGCCAGCTACGGGGGCTCTGGAAACACCATATATTTT | CASYGGSGNTIYF
- | TRBJ1-2 | TRBV10-3 | few | TGTGCCATCAGTGAGGATGACATCTATGGCTACACCTTC | CAISEDDIYGYTF
TRBD2 | TRBJ2-1 | TRBV7-9 | - | TGTGCCAGCCAGCGGGGGGGCAAGCGGGGGAATGAGCAGTTCTTC | CASQRGGKRGNEQFF
- | TRBJ2-3 | TRBV4-3 | - | TGCGCCAGCAGCCAAGATAATGACCCATGGGCAGATACGCAGTATTTT | CASSQDNDPWADTQYF
- | TRBJ2-3 | TRBV7-6 | - | TGTGCCAGCAGCCAGCAGGACAGCACAGATACGCAGTATTTT | CASSQQDSTDTQYF
- | TRBJ1-6 | TRBV3-1 | many | TGTGCCAGCAGCCAGGACAGTAACCTTGATTCACCCCTCCACTTT | CASSQDSNLDSPLHF
- | TRBJ1-1 | TRBV2 | - | TGTGCCAGCAGGAGGTCACAGAGACCCATGAACACTGAAGCTTTCTTT | CASRRSQRPMNTEAFF
- | TRBJ1-5 | TRBV6-2/TRBV6-3 | - | TGTGCCAGCAGCCACCCCGGATGGGGCAATCAGCCCCAGCATTTT | CASSHPGWGNQPQHF
TRBD1 | TRBJ1-5 | TRBV4-3 | few | TGCGCCAGCAGCCAAGACTCAGGGGGCCATCAGCCCCAGCATTTT | CASSQDSGGHQPQHF
- | TRBJ1-1 | TRBV12-3/TRBV12-4 | few | TGTGCCAGCAGTTTGGAGACAGGTAGCCCTGAAGCTTTCTTT | CASSLETGSPEAFF
- | TRBJ2-1 | TRBV7-6 | few | TGTGCCAGCAGCTTCCATGGTGGGCGGGATGAGCAGTTCTTC | CASSFHGGRDEQFF
- | TRBJ1-1 | TRBV7-2 | - | TGTGCCAGCAGCTCGTCAAGCCGGGGAAACACTGAAGCTTTCTTT | CASSSSSRGNTEAFF
TRBD1 | TRBJ2-7 | TRBV6-1 | - | TGTGCCAGCGGCCCGGCAGGGGGTCCCCACGAGCAGTACTTC | CASGPAGGPHEQYF
TRBD2 | TRBJ2-4 | TRBV12-3/TRBV12-4 | - | TGTGCCAGCAGTCTAGCGGGGGGGCCGGGAAACATTCAGTACTTC | CASSLAGGPGNIQYF
- | TRBJ1-1 | TRBV27 | - | TGTGCCAGCCTAAGCCTCGTCGGGGGTCCGAACACTGAAGCTTTCTTT | CASLSLVGGPNTEAFF
- | TRBJ2-2 | TRBV2 | - | TGTGCCAGCAATAGAAGGAGTACTTTTAACACCGGGGAGCTGTTTTTT | CASNRRSTFNTGELFF
- | TRBJ2-7 | TRBV6-1 | - | TGTGCCAGCAGCTACAGGGAATACGAGCAGTACTTC | CASSYREYEQYF
- | TRBJ2-7 | TRBV15 | few | TGTGCCACCAGCAGAGGGACGGGACGGGAGCAGTACTTC | CATSRGTGREQYF
- | TRBJ2-1 | TRBV24-1 | few | TGTGCCACCAGTGCCTCAAGCGGGCAGTTCTTC | CATSASSGQFF
- | TRBJ2-1 | TRBV7-6 | few | TGTGCCAGCAGCTTTGGGGGCGCCCAACAGGGTGAGCAGTTCTTC | CASSFGGAQQGEQFF
TRBD1 | TRBJ1-1 | TRBV2 | few | TGTGCCAGCATTGGGGAAGACAGGGTGAACACTGAAGCTTTCTTT | CASIGEDRVNTEAFF
TRBD2 | TRBJ2-1 | TRBV19 | few | TGTGCCAGTAGTACAAGCGGGGGGGTACTCCTCGACAATGAGCAGTTCTTC | CASSTSGGVLLDNEQFF
TRBD2 | TRBJ2-3 | TRBV9 | - | TGTGCCAGCAGCGCACCTCTAGCGGGGGGGCCGGCAGATACGCAGTATTTT | CASSAPLAGGPADTQYF
TRBD1 | TRBJ2-7 | TRBV19 | - | TGTGCCAGTAGTTCATCGGGACAGGGAAGTCCCTACGAGCAGTACTTC | CASSSSGQGSPYEQYF
- | TRBJ1-2 | TRBV7-4 | - | TGTGCCAGCACCCTGGGGGGGAGTGGCTATGGCTACACCTTC | CASTLGGSGYGYTF
- | TRBJ1-4 | TRBV6-6 | - | TGTGCCAGCAGCGACGTTGGGGGCCCTAATGAAAAACTGTTTTTT | CASSDVGGPNEKLFF